Presented here are 23 T cell receptor beta chains from one specimen sequenced in a study of T cell responses to AZD1222 COVID-19 vaccine. Profiling relied on immunoSEQ multiplex PCR, and the TCRdb table lists in-frame clones only, not all of them. The sample contains about 200,000 clones, about 86% of which appear only once. The source material was peripheral blood, sampled on day 0 of AZD1222 vaccination. The source is an adult in good health.

CDR3 DNA sequence: TGTGCCAGCAGTTTGGGCCGGGACAGGATATACTACGAGCAGTACTTC. It yields the protein CASSLGRDRIYYEQYF. The gene calls are TRBV28 and TRBJ2-7, with 8 bases aligning to TRBD1. This CDR3 has 16 residues. The V gene's germline CDR1 is MDHEN and CDR2 SYDVKM. J lost 3 bases, V lost 3 bases, and 10 bases had no gene match.

This chain uses TRBV12-2 with TRBJ1-5; the D segment call TRBD1 is taken from the table without a DNA check. TRBV12-2 is deemed a pseudogene. This CDR3 has 17 residues. CDR3 region: CASRLRGDRFRNQPQHF. CDR3 DNA: TGTGCAAGTCGCTTAAGGGGGGACAGGTTTCGAAATCAGCCCCAGCATTTT.

The chain couples TRBV19 to TRBJ2-3, with D possibly being TRBD2 (7 bases). The CDR3 is 15 residues long. CDR1 and CDR2 from the germline V gene are LNHDA and SQIVND (reference sequence). Trimming left V 3 bases short and J 3 bases short, with 13 bases between. CDR3 DNA: TGTGCCAGTAGTATGGGGGCGGGAGATACAGATACGCAGTATTTT. As protein: CASSMGAGDTDTQYF.

The rearrangement joins TRBV7-2 to TRBJ2-5; 8 bases line up with TRBD1. Germline loops: CDR1 SGHTA, CDR2 FQGNSA. V lost 1 base to trimming and J lost 5 bases; unmatched junction nucleotides: 3. The CDR3 length is 14 residues. The CDR3 nucleotides are TGTGCCAGCAGCTTAGGGACAGGGAGGGAGACCCAGTACTTC. Translated: CASSLGTGRETQYF.

This clone was seen once. The chain joins TRBV6-5 to TRBJ1-1, with D unresolved. V lost 7 bases and J 1 base, leaving 13 bases between the germline ends. The CDR3 runs to 14 residues. Per germline, CDR1 MNHEY and CDR2 SVGAGI. CDR3: CASTPSTANTEAFF. The CDR3 region has the DNA TGTGCCAGCACCCCCAGCACTGCGAACACTGAAGCTTTCTTT.

The V gene is TRBV6-7, the J gene TRBJ1-5; D is unclear. TRBV6-7 is designated an ORF whose function remains uncertain. The CDR3 totals 15 residues. The V gene lost 6 bases and the J gene lost 9 bases, with 21 bases spanning the gap. The CDR3 loop reads CASRQNDGGPGPQHF. The CDR3 DNA reads as TGTGCCAGCAGACAAAATGACGGTGGCCCAGGGCCCCAGCATTTT.

In DNA form, the CDR3 reads TGTGCCAGCAGCCTACAGGGGACGTATCAGCCCCAGCATTTT. Encoded protein: CASSLQGTYQPQHF. V gene TRBV7-8 combines with J gene TRBJ1-5; 7 nucleotides agree with TRBD1. The CDR3 extends over 14 amino acids. With V trimmed by 5 bases and J by 5 bases, 6 bases remained unmatched. Germline assignment: CDR1 SGHVS and CDR2 FQNEAQ.

The chain carries TRBV19 and TRBJ2-7; the D gene is possibly TRBD1 (5 bases). This CDR3 has 15 amino acids. Trimming stripped 1 base from V and 6 bases from J, with 16 bases between. From germline, CDR1 is LNHDA and CDR2 SQIVND (reference sequence). The DNA for the CDR3 is TGTGCCAGTAGTATAGGGGCGACAGCCGCATCCGAGCAGTACTTC. The encoded protein is CASSIGATAASEQYF.

The chain combines TRBV3-1 (or the pseudogene TRBV3-2) with TRBJ2-5; TRBD2 aligns across 8 bases. The trim removed 4 bases at V and 5 bases at J, leaving 21 bases unmatched. This CDR3 comprises 19 residues. Per the germline V gene, CDR1 is LGHDT and CDR2 is YNNKEL (reference sequence). CDR3 sequence reads: CASSPSWGGTSGQGETQYF. Here the CDR3 DNA reads TGTGCCAGCAGCCCCTCGTGGGGGGGAACTAGCGGACAAGGGGAGACCCAGTACTTC.

The chain recombines TRBV10-3 with TRBJ2-1; TRBD2 matches at 12 bases. Germline CDR1 and CDR2: ENHRY and SYGVKD. This CDR3 is built from 16 residues. After removal of 7 bases from V and 7 bases from J, the junction contained 11 bases not matched to a gene. The CDR3 is CAIKNLAGGRSNEQFF. In DNA, the CDR3 is TGTGCCATCAAAAATCTAGCGGGGGGGAGATCGAATGAGCAGTTCTTC.

The chain combines TRBV4-1 with TRBJ2-7; D possibly corresponds to TRBD1 (6 bases). The CDR3 spans 14 residues. Germline CDR1 MGHRA, CDR2 YSYEKL. V was clipped by 2 bases and J by 4 bases, with 12 bases between them. Here the CDR3 DNA reads TGCGCCAGCAGCCAATCCCGGACAGTATACGAGCAGTACTTC. Its protein product is CASSQSRTVYEQYF.

The chain employs TRBV7-7 and TRBJ1-3, with D tentatively TRBD1 (6 bases). The CDR3 extends over 13 amino acids. V was trimmed by 5 bases and J by 4 bases, leaving 9 bases between them. The germline CDR1 and CDR2 sequences are SSHAT and FNYEAQ (reference sequence). The CDR3 is CASSLDRGNTIYF. The CDR3 coding sequence is TGTGCCAGCAGCCTTGACAGGGGAAACACCATATATTTT.

CDR3 residues: CASSLVLAGAQETQYF. The CDR3 nucleotides read TGTGCCAGCAGCTTAGTCCTAGCGGGAGCCCAAGAGACCCAGTACTTC. The V gene is TRBV7-8, the J gene TRBJ2-5, with 10 bases identical to TRBD2. The CDR3 is 16 residues long. Per the germline V gene, CDR1 is SGHVS and CDR2 is FQNEAQ. V lost 1 base, J lost 1 base, and 3 bases stayed unmatched.

In DNA form, the CDR3 reads TGTGCCAGCAGTTTAACCCGCTTTGGGGGGACTTACTCTGGGGCCAACGTCCTGACTTTC. Translating gives CASSLTRFGGTYSGANVLTF. The chain carries TRBV28 and TRBJ2-6; possibly TRBD2 for D (6 bases). Germline assignment: CDR1 MDHEN and CDR2 SYDVKM. Trimming pared 2 bases from V and 0 bases from J, leaving 20 bases between. The CDR3 is 20 amino acids.

V and J are TRBV29-1 and TRBJ2-1, with a tentative D call TRBD2 (6 bases). V was trimmed by 8 bases and J by 7 bases, leaving 15 bases between them. CDR3 length: 12 amino acids. Per germline, CDR1 SQVTM and CDR2 ANQGSEA. The CDR3, as DNA: TGCAGCACCGGGAGACGGATTAATGAGCAGTTCTTC. Its protein product is CSTGRRINEQFF.

The chain joins TRBV4-3 to TRBJ2-7, with D possibly being TRBD2 (6 bases). This CDR3 has 17 amino acids. V was cut by 0 bases and J by 3 bases, with 18 bases left in between. From germline, CDR1 is LGHNA and CDR2 YSLEER. The CDR3 DNA follows: TGCGCCAGCAGCCAAGATGAGGGCGGGGATGACTACTACGAGCAGTACTTC. As protein: CASSQDEGGDDYYEQYF.

The J gene is TRBJ2-2, the V gene TRBV30; 10 bases match TRBD2. In germline, CDR1 is GTSNPN, CDR2 SVGIG (reference sequence). This CDR3 spans 17 amino acids. The V gene end was trimmed by 2 bases and the J gene end by 5 bases; junction bases not matched to a gene: 11. CDR3 bases: TGTGCCTGGAGTCCCTTCGAAGCGGGGGGGCGGACCGGGGAGCTGTTTTTT. Residues: CAWSPFEAGGRTGELFF.

The V call is TRBV4-1, the J call TRBJ2-5, with 8 bases matching TRBD2. CDR1 is MGHRA and CDR2 is YSYEKL in the germline V gene. This CDR3 has 15 amino acids. V lost 0 bases, J lost 4 bases, and 4 bases stayed unmatched. CDR3 DNA: TGCGCCAGCAGCCAAGATGGCGCGGGAGGAGAGACCCAGTACTTC. The encoded protein is CASSQDGAGGETQYF.

This chain connects TRBV5-1 to TRBJ2-3; D is ambiguous. CDR1 SGHRS and CDR2 YFSETQ come from the germline V gene. The length of the CDR3 is 12 residues. Trimming took off 4 bases at V and 6 bases at J, with 9 bases between the two ends. The CDR3 region is CASSLTVDTQYF. CDR3 nucleotides: TGCGCCAGCAGCCTTACAGTCGATACGCAGTATTTT. The full variable domain, completed using reference TRBV5-1 and TRBJ2-3, is KAGVTQTPRYLIKTRGQQVTLSCSPISGHRSVSWYQQTPGQGLQFLFEYFSETQRNKGNFPGRFSGRQFSNSRSEMNVSTLELGDSALYLCASSLTVDTQYFGPGTRLTVL.

The chain couples TRBV2 to TRBJ1-5; 10 nucleotides line up with TRBD1. Germline CDR1 SNHLY, CDR2 FYNNEI. This CDR3 is 15 amino acids long. Germline trimming cut 5 bases from V and 6 bases from J; bases unmatched to any gene: 7. Here the CDR3 reads CASSYDRGQSQPQHF. DNA for the CDR3: TGTGCCAGCAGTTACGACAGGGGGCAAAGTCAGCCCCAGCATTTT.

The chain uses TRBV19 and TRBJ2-2, with D unclear. The V and J ends lost 4 bases and 0 bases respectively, with 9 bases between them. Germline CDR1 is LNHDA and CDR2 is SQIVND (reference sequence). The CDR3 has 15 amino acids. The DNA for the CDR3 is TGTGCCAGTAGTAAGTGGGCAGCGAACACCGGGGAGCTGTTTTTT. It is translated as CASSKWAANTGELFF.

This chain links TRBV6-2 or TRBV6-3 with TRBJ2-3; TRBD2 matches 9 bases. The V and J ends lost 5 bases and 4 bases, in that order; junction bases with no gene match: 4. This CDR3 has 14 residues. Germline values: CDR1 MNHEY, CDR2 SVGEGT. The CDR3 loop reads CASSQGLASDTQYF. The DNA of the CDR3 is TGTGCCAGCAGTCAGGGACTAGCTTCAGATACGCAGTATTTT.

V is TRBV5-4 and J is TRBJ1-1; no reliable D call. The CDR3 loop spans 16 amino acids. The germline CDR1 and CDR2 sequences are SGHNT and YYREEE (reference sequence). Trimming shortened V by 0 bases and J by 1 base, and 13 bases separated the two germline ends. This CDR3 reads CASSLDLWRTNTEAFF. The DNA for the CDR3 is TGTGCCAGCAGCTTGGACTTGTGGCGGACGAACACTGAAGCTTTCTTT.